The present T cell receptor beta chain was sequenced within a study of blood T cell repertoires in COVID-19. Per the study methods: Amplification of reference gene primers provided the estimated nucleated cell counts. This table comes from immunoSEQ multiplex PCR, and its TCRdb copy is limited to in-frame clones, with some not included. V and J calls and clone size are given by that table; D and trimming were obtained from the DNA. The sample shows approximately 200,000 clones, roughly nine tenths of them seen only once. The CDR3 has 12 amino acids. The germline V and J ends were trimmed by 4 bases and 4 bases, with 5 bases remaining between them. CDR1 is SGHNT and CDR2 is YENEEA in the germline V gene. Ages ranged from about 18 to 89 years, with residence in 20 to 30 US areas. Resolution of symptoms, clearance, or two negative PCRs was present in recovered Cohort 3 donors.

Sequences were obtained from PBMCs or T cells enriched from blood (not recorded which). This clonotype was sampled from a woman younger than 45 who had recovered from COVID-19. The chain recombines TRBV11-3 with TRBJ2-1, with D unclear. The DNA for the CDR3 is TGTGCCAGCAGCTCGCTATACAATGAGCAGTTCTTC. Its translation is CASSSLYNEQFF.